The clone carrying this T cell receptor beta chain was observed a few times. Its antigen is not known. The V and J ends lost 4 bases and 3 bases, in that order; junction bases with no gene match: 4. This CDR3 is built from 16 residues. The germline V gene encodes CDR1 SGHRS and CDR2 YFSETQ. TCR alpha and TCR beta cDNA libraries with sample barcodes and UMIs came from 5'RACE using constant-segment primers. TCRdb analysed the 5' RACE reads with MiXCR anew, one entry per CDR3 protein. The sample lists around 450,000 distinct CDR3 sequences; 20% were seen once. This entry comes from a study of T-cell memory formation after mild COVID-19. About the study: Clustering of TCRs was largely donor specific. Points from the study as a whole: Of the contracting clones, CD4+ ones lay mainly in CM and EM, and CD8+ ones in EMRA.

This receptor was identified in an adult woman who had mild COVID-19 (a few samples of this study predate the infection). Cell type and time point are not known. The V call is TRBV5-1, the J call TRBJ2-3, with 14 positions matching TRBD2. Sequencing was carried out using PBMCs or a T cell subset sorted from them (not recorded which). The CDR3 nucleotides are TGCGCCAGCAGCCCGCGGACTAGCGGGGGGACAGATACGCAGTATTTT. Its translation: CASSPRTSGGTDTQYF.